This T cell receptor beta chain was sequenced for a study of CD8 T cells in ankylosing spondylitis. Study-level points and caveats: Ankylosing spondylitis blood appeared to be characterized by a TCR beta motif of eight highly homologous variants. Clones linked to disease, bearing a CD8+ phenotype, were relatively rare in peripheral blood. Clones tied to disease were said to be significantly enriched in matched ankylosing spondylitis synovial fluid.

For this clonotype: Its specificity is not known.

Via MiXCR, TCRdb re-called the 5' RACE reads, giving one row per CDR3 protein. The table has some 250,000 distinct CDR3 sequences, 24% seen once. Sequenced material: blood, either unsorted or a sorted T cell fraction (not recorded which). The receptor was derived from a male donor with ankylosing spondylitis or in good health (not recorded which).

CDR3 coding DNA: TGCAGTGCTACCTCCGAGACGGGGGAGACCCAGTACTTC. This sequence encodes CSATSETGETQYF. The V and J genes are TRBV20-1 and TRBJ2-5; a weak D match, TRBD2 (5 bases). The germline gives CDR1 DFQATT, CDR2 SNEGSKA (reference sequence). The CDR3 has 13 residues. V lost 4 bases and J 5 bases, leaving 14 bases between the germline ends.